This T cell receptor beta chain emerged from a study of breast tumors, draining lymph nodes, adjacent tissues. Study outcomes and limitations: The data were judged consistent with most tumor T cells coming from lymph node and expanding in tumor. The lymph node origin of tumor T cells was framed as consistent with a hypothesis, not demonstrated. Tumor repertoires ranked between lymph nodes and nontumor tissue in diversity, with V and J gene preferences. Luminal-like breast cancer showed significantly higher tumor–nontumor repertoire similarity than basal-like.

Germline-derived CDR1 and CDR2 are SQVTM and ANQGSEA. V shed 5 bases, J shed 5 bases, and the junction held 7 bases outside the gene matches. CDR3 length: 14 residues. Samples came from axillary lymph nodes draining the breast cancer. On this clonotype: Its cognate antigen is unknown.

A single record per CDR3 protein comes from TCRdb applying MiXCR to the multiplex PCR reads. The table records about 180,000 distinct CDR3 sequences, around a third of them present only once. The source of this sequence is a female donor with breast cancer. Some clones in this sample may be carry-over from other donors' samples. Sequenced: axillary lymph node tissue. V usage is TRBV29-1 and J usage is TRBJ1-4; 8 bases agree with TRBD1. In DNA form, the CDR3 reads TGCAGCGTTAACCACAGGGGGAGGAATGAAAAACTGTTTTTT. It specifies CSVNHRGRNEKLFF.